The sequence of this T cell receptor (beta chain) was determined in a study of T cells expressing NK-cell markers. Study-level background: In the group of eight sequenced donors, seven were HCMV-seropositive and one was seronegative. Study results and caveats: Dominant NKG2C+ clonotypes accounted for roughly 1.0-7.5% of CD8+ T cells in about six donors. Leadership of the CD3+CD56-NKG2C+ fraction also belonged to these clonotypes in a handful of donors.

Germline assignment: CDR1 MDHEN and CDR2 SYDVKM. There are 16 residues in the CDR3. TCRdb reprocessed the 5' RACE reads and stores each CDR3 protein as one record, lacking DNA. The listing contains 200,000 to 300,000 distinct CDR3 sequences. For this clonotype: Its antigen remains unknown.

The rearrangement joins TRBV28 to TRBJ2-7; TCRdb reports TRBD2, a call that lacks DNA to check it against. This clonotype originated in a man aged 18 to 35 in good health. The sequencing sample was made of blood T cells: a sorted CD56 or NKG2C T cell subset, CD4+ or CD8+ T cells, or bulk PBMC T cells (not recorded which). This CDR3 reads CASSDTSGKLSYEQYF.